The 12 T cell receptor beta chains given below trace back to one sample, sequenced in a study of T cells after yellow fever vaccination. TCRdb ran MiXCR on the 5' RACE reads and lists one entry per CDR3 protein. This table holds some 200,000 distinct CDR3 sequences, 3.2% found once. This material consisted of CD4+ T cells sorted from PBMCs, taken 10 days after the yellow fever booster vaccination. These receptors came from a man between 18 and 35 years old who received the YFV17D yellow fever vaccine.

This clonotype has a count of ten or more. The genes are TRBV7-2 and TRBJ2-1, with D perhaps being TRBD1 or TRBD2 (6 bases each). V lost 1 base to trimming and J lost 15 bases, with 13 bases between them. Per the germline V gene, CDR1 is SGHTA and CDR2 is FQGNSA. CDR3 size: 12 residues. The DNA of the CDR3 is TGTGCCAGCAGCTTAGGTGGGGGGCCCTTGTTCTTC. This gives the protein CASSLGGGPLFF.

The table lists this clonotype with a few counts. The chain has TRBV29-1 and TRBJ1-1; D is undetermined. The CDR3 sequence is 13 residues long. Trimming left V 3 bases short and J 3 bases short, with 11 bases between. Germline assignment: CDR1 SQVTM and CDR2 ANQGSEA. The CDR3: CSVDEGGYTEAFF. CDR3 in DNA: TGCAGCGTTGACGAGGGAGGGTACACTGAAGCTTTCTTT.

This clonotype was counted only a few times. The chain joins TRBV20-1 to TRBJ1-5; TRBD1 agrees at 7 bases. Germline loops: CDR1 DFQATT, CDR2 SNEGSKA (reference sequence). This CDR3 region has 15 residues. V lost 4 bases and J lost 1; bases outside the gene matches: 7. CDR3: CSAKRQGVSNQPQHF. CDR3 bases: TGCAGTGCTAAACGACAGGGAGTAAGCAATCAGCCCCAGCATTTT.

The sample holds many counts of this clonotype. V usage is TRBV7-2 and J usage is TRBJ1-1; D is undetermined. V was cut by 2 bases and J by 0 bases, with 10 bases left in between. CDR3 length equals 15 residues. Germline values: CDR1 SGHTA, CDR2 FQGNSA. This chain's CDR3 is CASSLQTGLNTEAFF. CDR3 nucleotide sequence: TGTGCCAGCAGCTTACAAACCGGGCTGAACACTGAAGCTTTCTTT.

This clonotype turned up a few times. CDR3 region: CASSSLAGGLYNEQFF. CDR3 bases: TGTGCCAGCAGCTCATTAGCGGGGGGGCTTTACAATGAGCAGTTCTTC. V gene TRBV5-5 combines with J gene TRBJ2-1; 11 bases agree with TRBD2. Germline CDR1 SGHKS, CDR2 YYEKEE (reference sequence). The CDR3 loop spans 16 amino acids. V shed 3 bases and J 4 bases; nucleotides not matched to a gene: 6.

This chain uses TRBV12-5 with TRBJ2-1, with 12 bases matching TRBD2. The length of the CDR3 is 16 residues. Trimming cost V 5 bases and J 4 bases; bases outside gene matches: 6. From germline, CDR1 is LGHNT and CDR2 FRNRAP. The CDR3 region is CASGKRTSGAYNEQFF. Written as DNA, the CDR3 is TGTGCTAGTGGTAAGAGGACTAGCGGGGCGTACAATGAGCAGTTCTTC.

Many counts were recorded for this clonotype. The chain has TRBV29-1 and TRBJ1-3, with unresolved D. CDR1 and CDR2 from the germline V gene are SQVTM and ANQGSEA. Trimming took off 5 bases at V and 0 bases at J, with 11 bases between the two ends. The CDR3 contains 14 residues. The CDR3, as DNA: TGCAGCGTTAGCCCTTCTACCTCTGGAAACACCATATATTTT. It translates to CSVSPSTSGNTIYF.

The sample holds a few counts of this clonotype. The chain is built from TRBV19 and TRBJ1-1; D remains unclear. The germline V gene has CDR1 LNHDA and CDR2 SQIVND (reference sequence). This CDR3 region has 15 residues. Trimming took 6 bases from V and 7 from J, leaving 21 bases between them. The CDR3 region has the DNA TGTGCCAGTAGACCAGCCCGGGGAGAGAGAGGTGAAGCTTTCTTT. It codes for CASRPARGERGEAFF. The variable domain in full, completed from reference TRBV19 and TRBJ1-1, reads DGGITQSPKYLFRKEGQNVTLSCEQNLNHDAMYWYRQDPGQGLRLIYYSQIVNDFQKGDIAEGYSVSREKKESFPLTVTSAQKNPTAFYLCASRPARGERGEAFFGQGTRLTVV.

There are many counts of this clonotype. The chain is built from TRBV5-5 and TRBJ1-1; 8 bases fit TRBD1. The CDR3 spans 17 residues. Germline V CDR1 and CDR2: SGHKS, YYEKEE (reference sequence). V shed 4 bases, J shed 0 bases, and the junction held 11 bases outside the gene matches. CDR3 nucleotide sequence: TGTGCCAGCAGCCCCGATGGACAGGGAAGCATGAACACTGAAGCTTTCTTT. It is translated as CASSPDGQGSMNTEAFF.

V gene TRBV7-2 combines with J gene TRBJ2-1; 8 nucleotides align to TRBD2. The V segment lost 1 base and the J segment 1 base; nucleotides outside the gene matches: 3. Germline V gene lookup returns CDR1 SGHTA and CDR2 FQGNSA. There are 16 residues in the CDR3. In DNA form, the CDR3 reads TGTGCCAGCAGCTTAGTCGGGACTAGATCCTACAATGAGCAGTTCTTC. Amino acid sequence: CASSLVGTRSYNEQFF. Supplemented by reference TRBV7-2 and TRBJ2-1, the full variable domain reads GAGVSQSPSNKVTEKGKDVELRCDPISGHTALYWYRQSLGQGLEFLIYFQGNSAPDKSGLPSDRFSAERTGGSVSTLTIQRTQQEDSAVYLCASSLVGTRSYNEQFFGPGTRLTVL.

This clonotype occurred a few times. The gene calls are TRBV7-2 and TRBJ2-3; D is uncertain. CDR1 SGHTA and CDR2 FQGNSA come from the germline V gene. The V and J ends lost 7 bases and 0 bases respectively, with 14 bases between them. There are 15 residues in the CDR3. For the CDR3, the DNA is TGTGCCAGCACCCCCCCTATACGGAGCACAGATACGCAGTATTTT. Amino acid sequence: CASTPPIRSTDTQYF.

This clonotype was recorded many times. V usage is TRBV5-1 and J usage is TRBJ2-5; 12 bases are shared with TRBD2. The length of the CDR3 is 16 residues. J was trimmed by 4 bases and V by 6 bases; bases with no gene match: 10. Germline-derived CDR1 and CDR2 are SGHRS and YFSETQ. The CDR3 loop is CASTPSGGGIGETQYF. Here the CDR3 DNA reads TGCGCCAGCACCCCTAGCGGGGGGGGAATCGGAGAGACCCAGTACTTC.